The 2 T cell receptor beta chains below were found in one sample sequenced in a study of CD8 T cells in ankylosing spondylitis. TCRdb recomputed calls from the 5' RACE reads with MiXCR, one row per CDR3 protein. The sample includes 750,000 to 850,000 distinct CDR3 sequences, roughly 12% of them seen just once. Study-wide results and caveats: The study identified a TCR beta motif of under ten highly homologous variants that appeared characteristic of ankylosing spondylitis blood.

These receptors' antigens are unknown. Material for sequencing was blood, either unsorted or a sorted T cell fraction (not recorded which). These receptors all come from a male donor with ankylosing spondylitis.

The rearrangement links TRBV6-1 to TRBJ2-3; no definite D call. Trimming took 6 bases from V and 6 from J, leaving 7 bases between them. Germline CDR1 MNHNS, CDR2 SASEGT. This CDR3 is 11 amino acids long. CDR3: CASRAWDTQYF. The CDR3 DNA reads TGTGCCAGCAGAGCCTGGGATACGCAGTATTTT.

The V gene is TRBV5-8, the J gene TRBJ1-2, with D uncertain. Germline V gene data show CDR1 as SGHTS and CDR2 as YDEGEE. The CDR3 loop spans 12 amino acids. Trimming stripped 7 bases from V and 13 bases from J, with 20 bases between. The chain's CDR3 is CASGPSNSVGTF. CDR3 coding DNA: TGTGCCAGCGGCCCCAGTAACTCCGTCGGCACCTTC.